The source of this T cell receptor (beta chain) is a study of blood T cell repertoires in COVID-19. Study context: Some COVID-19 samples were acute and others convalescent; all came from the United States, Italy and Spain. In each case, the material was cDNA or gDNA derived from T cells, B-cell-depleted T cells, or PBMCs.

In the study's own analysis: Estimates of nucleated cell counts were drawn from the amplification of reference gene primers. Profiling relied on immunoSEQ multiplex PCR, and the TCRdb table lists in-frame clones only, not all of them. V, J and clone size derive from that table, while D and trimming were established from the DNA sequence. The table includes some 120,000 clones, roughly 85% detected once. In its sample, this clone was seen once. V was pared by 4 bases and J by 0 bases, with 20 bases between. This CDR3 is 18 amino acids long. Germline CDR1 SGHNT, CDR2 YYREEE (reference sequence). The origin of this receptor is a man aged 25-45 years with acute or convalescent COVID-19. The sample was peripheral blood. The gene calls are TRBV5-4 and TRBJ2-4; tentative D call: TRBD1 (6 bases). CDR3 bases: TGTGCCAGCAGCGAATGGGGACAAACGAGACTAGCCAAAAACATTCAGTACTTC. It translates to CASSEWGQTRLAKNIQYF.